A single sample gave rise to the 7 T cell receptor beta chains below, sequenced in a study of OX40 agonist ivuxolimab in advanced cancers. The assay was immunoSEQ multiplex PCR, and TCRdb's table has in-frame clones only and misses some. The sample has under 80,000 clones; roughly nine tenths are singletons. The sequencing used CD4+ or CD8+ T cells sorted from blood, collected in a trial of the OX40 agonist ivuxolimab. The receptors come from an adult with an advanced solid tumor such as melanoma, head and neck, liver or kidney cancer.

This chain connects TRBV9 to TRBJ2-3; D possibly corresponds to TRBD1 (6 bases). There are 15 residues in the CDR3. In germline, CDR1 is SGDLS, CDR2 YYNGEE. V dropped 0 bases and J dropped 3 bases, with 11 bases sitting between them. CDR3 region: CASSVDRAETDTQYF. The DNA for the CDR3 is TGTGCCAGCAGCGTAGACAGGGCGGAAACAGATACGCAGTATTTT.

The CDR3 sequence is CASSPGRSGQNQPQHF. CDR3 sequence (DNA): TGTGCCAGCAGCCCAGGGAGATCGGGCCAAAATCAGCCCCAGCATTTT. The genes are TRBV11-2 and TRBJ1-5, with D possibly TRBD1 on 5 matching bases. CDR3 length: 16 residues. Germline V gene lookup returns CDR1 SGHAT and CDR2 FQNNGV. V dropped 5 bases and J dropped 4 bases, with 18 bases sitting between them.

The chain couples TRBV28 to TRBJ1-2; D gene uncertain. The V gene lost 5 bases and the J gene lost 6 bases, with 10 bases spanning the gap. Germline assignment: CDR1 MDHEN and CDR2 SYDVKM. The CDR3 runs 12 residues. CDR3 in amino acids: CASSIPADGYTF. Here the CDR3 DNA reads TGTGCCAGCAGTATACCCGCGGATGGCTACACCTTC.

This CDR3 reads CSASGYTDTQYF. DNA of the CDR3: TGCAGCGCAAGCGGGTACACAGATACGCAGTATTTT. This chain links TRBV29-1 with TRBJ2-3, with a tentative D call TRBD2 (6 bases). Germline values: CDR1 SQVTM, CDR2 ANQGSEA. Trimming removed 7 bases from V and 2 bases from J, with 10 bases in between. The length of the CDR3 is 12 residues.

This chain uses TRBV18 with TRBJ1-4; TRBD1 is a possible D gene (6 bases). CDR1 and CDR2 from the germline V gene are KGHSH and LQKENI. Deletions cut 8 bases from V and 4 bases from J, with 17 bases between. The CDR3 has 15 residues. CDR3 nucleotides: TGTGCCAGCCTGGGGGACACCGGGATTAATGAAAAACTGTTTTTT. This gives the protein CASLGDTGINEKLFF.

The chain employs TRBV7-2 and TRBJ2-5; D call uncertain. There are 12 residues in the CDR3. V gave up 2 bases and J gave up 5 bases, with 6 bases separating them. Germline V lookup: CDR1 SGHTA, CDR2 FQGNSA. CDR3 amino acids: CASSLPPETQYF. The DNA of the CDR3 is TGTGCCAGCAGCTTACCCCCGGAGACCCAGTACTTC.

The chain links TRBV7-2 to TRBJ2-7; TRBD2 is a possible D gene (6 bases). Deletions cut 5 bases from V and 3 bases from J, with 14 bases between. There are 14 residues in the CDR3. Germline CDR1 and CDR2: SGHTA and FQGNSA. Here the CDR3 reads CASSPPGAGYEQYF. DNA of the CDR3: TGTGCCAGCAGCCCCCCGGGAGCGGGCTACGAGCAGTACTTC.